Listed below are T cell receptor beta chains from one sample, sequenced in a study of blood T cell repertoires in COVID-19. This table comes from immunoSEQ multiplex PCR, and its TCRdb copy is limited to in-frame clones, with some not included. Of fewer than 650,000 clones in the sample, approximately 88% were seen once. The sequenced sample consisted of peripheral blood. The source is a woman between 50 and 59 years old with COVID-19, enrolled during active disease. Each CDR3 is given with its conserved first and last residue. The order of the fields is D gene, V gene, clone size, J gene, CDR3 DNA, CDR3 protein. A D gene is named only where the DNA matches it firmly. Clone size is not always given. Where it is, it says once, few, many or a class for expanded clones.

TRBD2	TRBV5-1	.	TRBJ2-1	TGCGCCAGCAGCTATATAGCGGGTCGCGCCTACAATGAGCAGTTCTTC	CASSYIAGRAYNEQFF
.	TRBV7-7	.	TRBJ1-1	TGTGCCAGCAGCTCCCGGACAGCCATGAACACTGAAGCTTTCTTT	CASSSRTAMNTEAFF
TRBD1	TRBV10-3	.	TRBJ1-2	TGTGCCATCAGTGATGACAGGGTCACCTATGGCTACACCTTC	CAISDDRVTYGYTF
TRBD1	TRBV30	once	TRBJ2-7	TGTGCCTGGGCCCCCGGACAGGTCTACGAGCAGTACTTC	CAWAPGQVYEQYF
TRBD1	TRBV5-1	.	TRBJ2-5	TGCGCCAGCGCCACAGGGGCCCAAGAGACCCAGTACTTC	CASATGAQETQYF
TRBD2	TRBV4-1	few	TRBJ2-3	TGCGCCAGCAGCCAAGTTGGTGGTAGCGGGGGGATTGGTACAGATACGCAGTATTTT	CASSQVGGSGGIGTDTQYF
TRBD2	TRBV5-1	few	TRBJ2-7	TGCGCCAGCAGCCTCCAACTAGCGGGGGCCACCATCTCGGCCTCCTACGAGCAGTACTTC	CASSLQLAGATISASYEQYF
.	TRBV7-9	.	TRBJ2-7	TGTGCCAGCAGCTTAGCGGAGGGTGTAACCTACGAGCAGTACTTC	CASSLAEGVTYEQYF
.	TRBV12-3/TRBV12-4	.	TRBJ1-2	TGTGCCAGCACCCCGGGTCGATTCTATGGCTACACCTTC	CASTPGRFYGYTF
.	TRBV6-4	once	TRBJ1-1	TGTGCCAGCAGTGACTCGTCACAGGGGAACACTGAAGCTTTCTTT	CASSDSSQGNTEAFF
TRBD2	TRBV7-9	.	TRBJ2-7	TGTGCCAGCAGCTTGATGAGCGGGAGTTCCTACGAGCAGTACTTC	CASSLMSGSSYEQYF
.	TRBV7-7	.	TRBJ2-1	TGTGCCAGCAGCTTAGGGGCGCACTCGTTCAATGAGCAGTTCTTC	CASSLGAHSFNEQFF
TRBD1	TRBV19	.	TRBJ1-5	TGTGCCAGTAGTAGACAGGGATGGGGCAATCAGCCCCAGCATTTT	CASSRQGWGNQPQHF
.	TRBV5-1	.	TRBJ1-1	TGCGCCAGCAGCTTGGAGGGGGGGTCCCGACGGACTGAAGCTTTCTTT	CASSLEGGSRRTEAFF
TRBD1	TRBV4-2	.	TRBJ2-1	TGTGCCAGCAGCCTGCGGGACAGGGGGGACGATGAGCAGTTCTTC	CASSLRDRGDDEQFF
.	TRBV7-9	few	TRBJ1-2	TGTGCCAGCAGCCCCCAGCAGGGTAGCTATGGCTACACCTTC	CASSPQQGSYGYTF
TRBD1	TRBV6-5	.	TRBJ2-7	TGTGCCAGCAGGGGGACAGGTATCTACGAGCAGTACTTC	CASRGTGIYEQYF
TRBD1	TRBV6-1	.	TRBJ1-2	TGTGCCAGCAGTGCCGGGACAGGGGGCGTTCCCTTAAACTATGGCTACACCTTC	CASSAGTGGVPLNYGYTF
.	TRBV18	.	TRBJ2-3	TGTGCCAGCTCACGCGAGCAAGGGGAAACAGATACGCAGTATTTT	CASSREQGETDTQYF
.	TRBV5-4	.	TRBJ2-3	TGTGCCAGCAGCTTGGTGAGCGTCTCAGATACGCAGTATTTT	CASSLVSVSDTQYF
TRBD1	TRBV19	.	TRBJ1-2	TGTGCCACCTCCGACAGGGGGTTCTATGGCTACACCTTC	CATSDRGFYGYTF
.	TRBV6-1	.	TRBJ2-1	TGTGCCAGCAGTGAAAGCTCTAGCAGCGATGAGCAGTTCTTC	CASSESSSSDEQFF
.	TRBV5-1	once	TRBJ2-2	TGCGCCAGCAGCCCAGGATGGACACTTCTCGGCGGGGAGCTGTTTTTT	CASSPGWTLLGGELFF
TRBD2	TRBV2	.	TRBJ2-2	TGTGCCAGCAGACGGGAGGCCGGGGAGCTGTTTTTT	CASRREAGELFF
.	TRBV3-1/TRBV3-2	once	TRBJ2-6	TGTGCCAGCAGCCGGAGCCTATCTGGGGCCAACGTCCTGACTTTC	CASSRSLSGANVLTF
.	TRBV5-1	.	TRBJ1-2	TGCGCCAGCAGGCAGGAGGGCCCCTATGGCTACACCTTC	CASRQEGPYGYTF
.	TRBV7-9	.	TRBJ1-5	TGTGCCAGCAGTGCCGGTAGTCAGCCCCAGCATTTT	CASSAGSQPQHF
.	TRBV29-1	.	TRBJ1-2	TGCAGCGTGGGGGCCAATGGCTACACCTTC	CSVGANGYTF
.	TRBV5-1	.	TRBJ1-6	TGCGCCAGCAGCCCAACCGGGACTCCGGGTTCACCCCTCCACTTT	CASSPTGTPGSPLHF
.	TRBV7-9	.	TRBJ1-4	TGTGCCAGCAGCTTAGTTGGGGGGGATCCTAATGAAAAACTGTTTTTT	CASSLVGGDPNEKLFF
.	TRBV3-1/TRBV3-2	.	TRBJ1-2	TGTGCCAGCAGCCCCGGATGGGCGCAGGGCTACACCTTC	CASSPGWAQGYTF
.	TRBV2	.	TRBJ1-4	TGTGCCAGCAGTGAAGGCAGGGTCGGTGAAAAACTGTTTTTT	CASSEGRVGEKLFF
TRBD1	TRBV28	.	TRBJ2-5	TGTGCCAGCAGTTCCACAGGGGGCGGAGAGACCCAGTACTTC	CASSSTGGGETQYF
TRBD2	TRBV24-1	.	TRBJ2-1	TGTGCCACCAGTCCCCGACCGGGACTAGCGGGGGTGAACAATGAGCAGTTCTTC	CATSPRPGLAGVNNEQFF
TRBD1	TRBV7-9	.	TRBJ1-1	TGTGCCAGCAGCCTAGGACAGGGGTCAGCTTTCTTT	CASSLGQGSAFF
.	TRBV30	.	TRBJ1-3	TGTGCCTGGAGTATTCAGGGGTCTGGAAACACCATATATTTT	CAWSIQGSGNTIYF
.	TRBV27	.	TRBJ2-1	TGTGCCAGCACCCCAAGGTGGAGCGGAGAATACTACAATGAGCAGTTCTTC	CASTPRWSGEYYNEQFF